This record covers a single T cell receptor beta chain. The antigen it recognizes is unknown. No quality values exist for individual bases; no much larger clone is one base distant. Libraries were prepared through the immunoSEQ multiplex PCR assay. The multiplex PCR relied on a mix of 60 forward primers for TCR Vbeta segments and 13 reverse primers for TCR Jbeta segments. The CDR3 region of rearranged TCR beta genes was amplified from genomic DNA with a multiplex PCR assay. Amplified TCR beta libraries were sequenced as 87-base-pair reads on the Illumina HiSeq System. Under the source paper's analysis protocol: A later analysis counted about 80 million unique TCR beta chains across the 690 or so repertoires, and some 12 million of these chains were shared by at least two donors. A nearest-neighbor algorithm error-corrected the raw reads and collapsed the reads into unique sequences, merging closely related sequences to remove PCR and sequencing errors. To assign V, D and J gene segments, CDR3 sequences were aligned to IMGT reference sequences. For a sequence to be retained, a match of at least six nucleotides to both a V gene segment and a J gene segment was required. Rearrangements were called productive when the CDR3 lacked stop codons and stayed in frame with V and J; all others were non-productive. Following IMGT convention, CDR3 was defined as the stretch from the second conserved V-encoded cysteine up to the conserved J-encoded phenylalanine. The earlier analysis of about 590 of the donors excluded sequences that lacked an unambiguous match to a single V gene segment. An earlier analysis of almost 600 of the donors classified V segments as functional when productive rearrangements were above 56.7% and as segregating when the standard deviation between donors was above 5%. A statistical classification framework was built to diagnose cytomegalovirus status from the catalog of TCR beta chain sequences. In a later analysis, V and J genes were assigned by comparing TCR nucleotide sequences against IMGT/GENE-DB human TR gene sequences. The TCRdist pipeline was used in a later analysis to assign CDR3 sequences and most-parsimonious VDJ recombination scenarios. In a later analysis, each TCR beta chain was defined by its CDR3 amino acid sequence together with its V-gene family, and reads without a unique V-gene family were excluded. As a way to deal with suspected cross-contamination and a sequencing artifact, a later analysis dropped hundreds of nucleotide sequences that were highly shared and had low generation probability. In a later analysis, a clonal expansion index for each public chain was calculated from normalized within-repertoire ranks of inferred template counts. Generation probabilities in a later analysis came from a VDJ recombination model fitted to out-of-frame rearrangements, and those results were checked against IGoR. In a later analysis, hypergeometric tests were used to score TCR-TCR, TCR-HLA and TCR-CMV co-occurrence, with a repertoire-size bias correction applied to TCR pairs. To estimate false discovery rates, a later analysis permuted the HLA or CMV assignments 20 times. In a later analysis, co-occurring TCRs were grouped with DBSCAN, and TCRdist sequence similarity was added when clustering was performed within HLA-allele-positive subsets. Repertoires with fewer than 30,000 or more than 120,000 public chains, plus five repertoires with anomalous nucleotide sharing, were excluded from co-occurrence clustering. The source is immuneACCESS, and TCRdb retained only in-frame sequences with V and J called. Part of the clones is not carried over; for the studies checked, unresolved V genes explain less than half of this, and the remainder is unexplained. That table furnishes V, J and clone size, whereas the DNA furnished D and trimming. A total of 200,000 to 300,000 clones appear in this sample, about 80% of them only once. More than 5% of the sample rests with the top ten.

These data belong to a study of cytomegalovirus exposure and HLA in healthy donors (dated by TCRdb to the late 2010s). The study in broad terms: In an earlier analysis of approximately 640 of the donors, 276 Gb of sequence data and about 110 million unique TCR beta sequences from about 190 million T cells were reported. An early release covering roughly 600 HLA-typed donors comprised around 300 gigabases of sequencing data and around 80 million unique TCR sequences. The genetic ancestry cluster associated with self-reported Caucasian donors included 81% of the approximately 410 genotyped donors. The aim of the study was to test whether cataloging public T cell receptors could identify signatures of past pathogen exposure. The study profiled the T cell repertoires of under 850 subjects by immunosequencing and related them to cytomegalovirus serostatus. Besides the first cohort of about 730 subjects, a separate validation cohort made up of roughly 130 different subjects was used. The study combined high-throughput TCR immunosequencing, statistical association of individual TCRs with disease status, and machine learning to predict cytomegalovirus infection status. To study patterns of TCR occurrence, a later analysis re-analyzed previously published TCR beta repertoires from several hundred donors and added high-resolution HLA genotyping. Rather than using new phenotypic data, the later analysis identified candidate immune exposures from TCR beta sequences and from how often those sequences occurred across donors. An earlier analysis of several hundred of the donors applied high-throughput TCR beta sequencing to assess whether each TCR beta V gene segment acted as functional or pseudogenic. Donor age, sex, ethnicity and CMV serostatus were collected together with the repertoire data. A later genetic analysis took genome-wide SNP genotypes for about 55% of the 666 donors and used that subset as a discovery cohort. Every repertoire in the discovery cohort had been generated on one and the same sequencing platform. Class I and class II HLA loci were covered by the typing at four-digit resolution. Typing coverage differed by locus: A, B, C, DRB1 and DQB1 were typed in about 620-640 donors, DQA1 in around 500, DPA1 in approximately 610, and DPB1 in approximately 450. About five DR-DQ haplotypes were treated as single units for association and clustering because of strong linkage in the cohort. Among about 360 genotyped donors of the cohort, an average of 235,054 unique TCR beta nucleotide sequences were sequenced per donor, roughly a sixth of them non-productive.

Results and caveats for the whole study, not just this receptor: In an earlier analysis of 587 of the donors, most TCR beta V segments were observed in productive rearrangements about 87% or about 30% of the time, broadly matching IMGT annotations. In a later analysis, TCR association rates were found to vary across HLA loci, with the most associated TCRs seen for DRB1 alleles and the fewest for HLA-C alleles. Roughly uniform sequencing depth across donors was assumed in presence/absence analyses, although this assumption may not hold. A total of fewer than 200 TCR beta chains were listed by the study as associated with cytomegalovirus. Because counts were too low, 15 to 20 rarely observed V segments, including chromosome 9 orphons, were left out of the earlier analysis of 587 of the donors. HLA typing was unavailable for some donors at each locus, so association tests used only the typed subset. Cytomegalovirus status was reported to be diagnosed by the classifier with high specificity and sensitivity in both the original and validation cohorts. Because the 87-base-pair reads could not distinguish some IMGT-functional V segments, including TRBV6-2 and TRBV6-3, those segments were excluded. Compared with the roughly 670-donor mean, donors in an Asian-associated ancestry cluster had fewer N-insertions in productive TCRs, according to a later genetic analysis. Correlated functional status among segregating V segments might reflect linkage disequilibrium, but an unknown experimental factor could not be ruled out. When HLA alleles, especially DR and DQ, strongly co-occurred, attributing TCR associations to individual alleles was difficult. In vitro tests confirmed that three of the cytomegalovirus-associated TCR beta chains recognize cytomegalovirus antigens. In this cohort, only TCR beta chains were sequenced, and detectable features were limited by the absence of alpha or paired-chain data. A later analysis associated 15,000 or so TCR beta sequences with specific HLA alleles at a false discovery rate of 0.05. It was suggested by the authors that the approach could potentially be generalized to other disease states and immunological phenotypes. A later analysis reported that several top co-occurrence clusters appeared linked to parvovirus B19, influenza, CMV and Epstein-Barr virus. A cluster of highly shared sequence variants was judged likely to represent a technical artifact of the sequencing pipeline. According to a later analysis, most CMV-associated TCR beta chains appeared to be HLA-restricted, and the HLA associations seemed to be driven largely by CMV exposure. In a later analysis, HLA-associated TCR beta chains were found to be more clonally expanded and to have lower generation probabilities than equally common non-associated chains. Most TCR sequences were observed very rarely across donors, whereas some public TCRs were present in many individuals. A later genetic analysis associated a missense DCLRE1C variant with V-gene and J-gene trimming of TCR beta chains, and an independent cohort replicated the association. The only immune exposure information available for the cohort was CMV serostatus. A further reported finding was that TCR beta sequences accurately predicted the HLA-A and HLA-B alleles for most subjects in the first cohort.

CDR1 and CDR2, looked up from the germline V gene, are ENHRY and SYGVKD. From V the trimming removes 1 base and from J it removes 6 bases, while the gene matches leave 6 bases of the junction unaccounted for. Its CDR3 holds 16 amino acids, cysteine through phenylalanine. The CDR3 DNA has 48 bases and is translated from base 1. The cohort consisted of 670 or so healthy bone marrow donors. All cohort members were sampled while nominally healthy, although unrecorded immune exposures were likely present. The donor tested CMV seropositive and was one of the 289 seropositive cohort members. A peripheral blood sample was provided by each donor, and peripheral blood mononuclear cells were used for TCR beta sequencing. Genomic DNA was extracted from the blood cell samples with the Qiagen DNeasy Blood Extraction Kit.

Material: PBMCs. The chain uses TRBV10-3 and TRBJ2-1; 10 of the junction bases match TRBD1. The sequence was collected from a woman aged 40 to 50 in good health and CMV-seropositive. The DNA is as follows: TGTGCCATCAGTGAGTATGGAGACAGGGGGCCCAATGAGCAGTTCTTC. Its translation is CAISEYGDRGPNEQFF.